This TCR beta chain emerged from a study of naive and memory T cell subsets. CDR1 is KGHDR and CDR2 is SFDVKD in the germline V gene. V shed 3 bases and J 6 bases; nucleotides not matched to a gene: 8. The CDR3 loop spans 17 amino acids. Study-wide results and caveats: Clonotypes are single alpha or beta chains, not paired receptors. Especially in CD8 cells, naive repertoires contained a few larger clonotypes, possibly CD45RA-re-expressing memory cells.

A remark on this clonotype: Antigen unknown.

Both TRBC1 and TRBC2 were covered by a beta constant-region primer of two equimolar oligonucleotides. Four rounds of PCR amplified the ligated cDNA using nested alpha and beta constant-region primers plus SP2. TCRdb ran MiXCR on the UMI-ligation and nested PCR reads and lists one entry per CDR3 protein. The repertoire holds 150,000 or so distinct CDR3 sequences, with roughly 20% as singletons. The gene calls are TRBV24-1 and TRBJ2-3; 13 nucleotides align to TRBD2. This clonotype was sampled from a human donor in good health. Sequencing was performed on naive CD4+ T cells from blood. The CDR3 DNA is TGTGCCACCAGTGATCCTGGGACTAGCGGGGAACTGGATACGCAGTATTTT. Protein: CATSDPGTSGELDTQYF.